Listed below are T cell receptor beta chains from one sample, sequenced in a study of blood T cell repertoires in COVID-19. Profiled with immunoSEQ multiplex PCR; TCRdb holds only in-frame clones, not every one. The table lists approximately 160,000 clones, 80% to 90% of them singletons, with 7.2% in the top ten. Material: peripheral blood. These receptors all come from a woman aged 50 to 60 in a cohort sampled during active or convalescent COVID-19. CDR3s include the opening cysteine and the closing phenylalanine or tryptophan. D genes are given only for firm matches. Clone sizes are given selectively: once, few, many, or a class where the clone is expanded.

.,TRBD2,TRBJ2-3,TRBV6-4,TGTGCCAGCAGTGAAGTTGGGCTAGCGGGGCTTTCTAGCACAGATACGCAGTATTTT,CASSEVGLAGLSSTDTQYF
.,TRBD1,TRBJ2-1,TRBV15,TGTGCCACCAGCCGTAGACAGGGGGCTAGTGGTGAGCAGTTCTTC,CATSRRQGASGEQFF
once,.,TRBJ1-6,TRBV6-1,TGTGCCAGCAGTGAGCAGGGAAATTCACCCCTCCACTTT,CASSEQGNSPLHF
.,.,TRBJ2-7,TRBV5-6,TGTGCCAGCAGCTTGGGTCCACCGACTGCAACCAGCGAGCAGTACTTC,CASSLGPPTATSEQYF
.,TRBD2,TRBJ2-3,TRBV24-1,TGTGCCACCAGTGGCCTTACTAGCGGGGAACAGGATACGCAGTATTTT,CATSGLTSGEQDTQYF
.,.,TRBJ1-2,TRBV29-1,TGCAGCGTTGAGATGTCCACGGCTAACTATGGCTACACCTTC,CSVEMSTANYGYTF
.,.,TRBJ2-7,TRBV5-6,TGTGCCAGCAGCTTGTTGGGGCAGAGTAGCTCCTACGAGCAGTACTTC,CASSLLGQSSSYEQYF
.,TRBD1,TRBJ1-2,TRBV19,TGTGCCAGTAGCATACAGGGGGCTCATGGCTACACCTTC,CASSIQGAHGYTF
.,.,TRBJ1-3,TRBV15,TGTGCCACCAGCAGAGTGAGTTCTGGAAACACCATATATTTT,CATSRVSSGNTIYF
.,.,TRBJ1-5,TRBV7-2,TGTGCCAGCAGCTCCAGCGTACGGGGACTCGGCAATCAGCCCCAGCATTTT,CASSSSVRGLGNQPQHF
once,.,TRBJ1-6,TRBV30,TGTGCCTGGAGTTCATGGCAGGGAGGCCACTTT,CAWSSWQGGHF
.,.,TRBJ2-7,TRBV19,TGTGCCAGTAGTATTACTCGGGGTCGGGAGCAGTACTTC,CASSITRGREQYF
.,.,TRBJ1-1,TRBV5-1,TGCGCCAGCAGCTTGGGGACAGCCAAGAACACTGAAGCTTTCTTT,CASSLGTAKNTEAFF
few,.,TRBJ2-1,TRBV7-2,TGTGCCAGCAGCTTATTCACGGGGGAGCAGTTCTTC,CASSLFTGEQFF
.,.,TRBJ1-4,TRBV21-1,TGTGCCAGCATCACAGGGTCGGGGGGAAAACTGTTTTTT,CASITGSGGKLFF
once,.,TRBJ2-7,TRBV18,TGTGCCAGCTCACCTGTCCTCTACGAGCAGTACTTC,CASSPVLYEQYF
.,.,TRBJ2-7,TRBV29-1,TGCAGCGTTGAAGAAGGCGGGGTTTACGAGCAGTACTTC,CSVEEGGVYEQYF
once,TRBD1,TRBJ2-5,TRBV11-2,TGTGCCAGCAGCTTAGGGGACAGCATGGGGGAGACCCAGTACTTC,CASSLGDSMGETQYF
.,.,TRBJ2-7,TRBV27,TGTGCCAGCAGTTTTGAGCGGAGGTCCTACGAGCAGTACTTC,CASSFERRSYEQYF
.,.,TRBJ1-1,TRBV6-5,TGTGCCAGCACGGTGAACACTGAAGCTTTCTTT,CASTVNTEAFF
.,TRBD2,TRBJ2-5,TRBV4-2,TGTGCCAGCAGCCAAGAGGCGGGGACTAGCGGGTACCAAGAGACCCAGTACTTC,CASSQEAGTSGYQETQYF
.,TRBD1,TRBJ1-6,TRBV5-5,TGTGCCAGCAGCAAAACGGACAGGGATTCACCCCTCCACTTT,CASSKTDRDSPLHF
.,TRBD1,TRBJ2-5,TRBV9,TGTGCCAGCAGCGGCGCAAGGGACAGTTGGGAGACCCAGTACTTC,CASSGARDSWETQYF
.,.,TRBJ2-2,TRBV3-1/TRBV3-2,TGTGCCAGCAGCCTAGGACAGTCGAACACCGGGGAGCTGTTTTTT,CASSLGQSNTGELFF
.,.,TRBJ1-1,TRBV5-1,TGCGCCAGCAGCTTGGGGGCCCACCCTGAAGCTTTCTTT,CASSLGAHPEAFF
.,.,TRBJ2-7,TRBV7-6,TGTGCCAGCAGCTTGGGAGGGGGGTCCTCCTACGAGCAGTACTTC,CASSLGGGSSYEQYF
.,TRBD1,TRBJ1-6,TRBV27,TGTGCCAGCAGTTGGACAGGGGTAGACTCACCCCTCCACTTT,CASSWTGVDSPLHF
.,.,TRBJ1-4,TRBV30,TGTGCCGCGACGGGGGAGGTGGATGAAAAACTGTTTTTT,CAATGEVDEKLFF
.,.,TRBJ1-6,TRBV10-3,TGTGCCATCAGGGTTGCCTTGGGTGGAGATTCACCCCTCCACTTT,CAIRVALGGDSPLHF
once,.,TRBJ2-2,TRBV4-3,TGCGCCAGCAGCCAAGCCTCCGGGGAGCTGTTTTTT,CASSQASGELFF
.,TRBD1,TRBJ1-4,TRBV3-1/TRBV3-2,TGTGCCAGCAGCCTTCCCCGGGACAGGGGGCGCCGGGGAGAAAAACTGTTTTTT,CASSLPRDRGRRGEKLFF
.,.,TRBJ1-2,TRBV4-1,TGCGCCAGCAGCCAGCTAAACAGGGAAGCCTATGGCTACACCTTC,CASSQLNREAYGYTF
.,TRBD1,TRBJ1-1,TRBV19,TGTGCCAGTAACCCATACGGGACAGGGGCCTTTAACACTGAAGCTTTCTTT,CASNPYGTGAFNTEAFF
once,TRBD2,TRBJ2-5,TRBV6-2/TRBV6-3,TGTGCCAGCAGTTACTCGGTAGCGGGGGCGAAGACCCAGTACTTC,CASSYSVAGAKTQYF
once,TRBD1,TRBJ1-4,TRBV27,TGTGCCAGCAGTGCTACAGGGGGGTCGACTAATGAAAAACTGTTTTTT,CASSATGGSTNEKLFF
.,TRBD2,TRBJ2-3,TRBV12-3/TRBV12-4,TGTGCCAGCAAGAGGGACTACACGTCGCAGTATTTT,CASKRDYTSQYF
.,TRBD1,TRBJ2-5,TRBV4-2,TGTGCCAGCAGCCAAGGTTTAACAGGGGGCCAAGAGACCCAGTACTTC,CASSQGLTGGQETQYF
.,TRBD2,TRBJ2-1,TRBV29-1,TGCAGCGTTGAAGTCGGGACTACCAATGAGCAGTTCTTC,CSVEVGTTNEQFF
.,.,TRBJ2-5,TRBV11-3,TGTGCCAGCAGCTTGAGAGTGAAAGAGACCCAGTACTTC,CASSLRVKETQYF
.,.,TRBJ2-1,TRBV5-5,TGTGCCAGCAGCGCCGATCGGGGGTACAATGAGCAGTTCTTC,CASSADRGYNEQFF
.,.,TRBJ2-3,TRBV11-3,TGTGCCAGCAGCTTGCGTGTCGGCGGGCCGAGCACAGATACGCAGTATTTT,CASSLRVGGPSTDTQYF
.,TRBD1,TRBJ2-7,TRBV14,TGTGCCAGCAGCCAAAAAAGGGCTGGGACAGGGGTCTACGAGCAGTACTTC,CASSQKRAGTGVYEQYF
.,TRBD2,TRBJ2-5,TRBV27,TGTGCCAGCAGTTTATCGAGCGGGGCGCAAGAGACCCAGTACTTC,CASSLSSGAQETQYF
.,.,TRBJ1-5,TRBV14,TGTGCCAGCAGCCATCAGGGGCGCGGGCCCCAGCATTTT,CASSHQGRGPQHF
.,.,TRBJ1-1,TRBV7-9,TGTGCCAGCAGCTTAGTCCAGGGAAACACTGAAGCTTTCTTT,CASSLVQGNTEAFF
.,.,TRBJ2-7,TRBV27,TGTGCCAGCACTAAGAGGGCGGGGCTAGGGCGGGAGCAGTACTTC,CASTKRAGLGREQYF
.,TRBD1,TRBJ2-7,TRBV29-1,TGCAGCGTTGAAGACTCAGGTCGACAGGGAACGGGCGAGCAGTACTTC,CSVEDSGRQGTGEQYF
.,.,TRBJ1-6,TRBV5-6,TGTGCCAGCAGCCCGGAATCCATTATCAGGGGATCACCCCTCCACTTT,CASSPESIIRGSPLHF
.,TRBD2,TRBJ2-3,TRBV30,TGTGCCTGGACCGGGACTAGCGGGATAGATACGCAGTATTTT,CAWTGTSGIDTQYF